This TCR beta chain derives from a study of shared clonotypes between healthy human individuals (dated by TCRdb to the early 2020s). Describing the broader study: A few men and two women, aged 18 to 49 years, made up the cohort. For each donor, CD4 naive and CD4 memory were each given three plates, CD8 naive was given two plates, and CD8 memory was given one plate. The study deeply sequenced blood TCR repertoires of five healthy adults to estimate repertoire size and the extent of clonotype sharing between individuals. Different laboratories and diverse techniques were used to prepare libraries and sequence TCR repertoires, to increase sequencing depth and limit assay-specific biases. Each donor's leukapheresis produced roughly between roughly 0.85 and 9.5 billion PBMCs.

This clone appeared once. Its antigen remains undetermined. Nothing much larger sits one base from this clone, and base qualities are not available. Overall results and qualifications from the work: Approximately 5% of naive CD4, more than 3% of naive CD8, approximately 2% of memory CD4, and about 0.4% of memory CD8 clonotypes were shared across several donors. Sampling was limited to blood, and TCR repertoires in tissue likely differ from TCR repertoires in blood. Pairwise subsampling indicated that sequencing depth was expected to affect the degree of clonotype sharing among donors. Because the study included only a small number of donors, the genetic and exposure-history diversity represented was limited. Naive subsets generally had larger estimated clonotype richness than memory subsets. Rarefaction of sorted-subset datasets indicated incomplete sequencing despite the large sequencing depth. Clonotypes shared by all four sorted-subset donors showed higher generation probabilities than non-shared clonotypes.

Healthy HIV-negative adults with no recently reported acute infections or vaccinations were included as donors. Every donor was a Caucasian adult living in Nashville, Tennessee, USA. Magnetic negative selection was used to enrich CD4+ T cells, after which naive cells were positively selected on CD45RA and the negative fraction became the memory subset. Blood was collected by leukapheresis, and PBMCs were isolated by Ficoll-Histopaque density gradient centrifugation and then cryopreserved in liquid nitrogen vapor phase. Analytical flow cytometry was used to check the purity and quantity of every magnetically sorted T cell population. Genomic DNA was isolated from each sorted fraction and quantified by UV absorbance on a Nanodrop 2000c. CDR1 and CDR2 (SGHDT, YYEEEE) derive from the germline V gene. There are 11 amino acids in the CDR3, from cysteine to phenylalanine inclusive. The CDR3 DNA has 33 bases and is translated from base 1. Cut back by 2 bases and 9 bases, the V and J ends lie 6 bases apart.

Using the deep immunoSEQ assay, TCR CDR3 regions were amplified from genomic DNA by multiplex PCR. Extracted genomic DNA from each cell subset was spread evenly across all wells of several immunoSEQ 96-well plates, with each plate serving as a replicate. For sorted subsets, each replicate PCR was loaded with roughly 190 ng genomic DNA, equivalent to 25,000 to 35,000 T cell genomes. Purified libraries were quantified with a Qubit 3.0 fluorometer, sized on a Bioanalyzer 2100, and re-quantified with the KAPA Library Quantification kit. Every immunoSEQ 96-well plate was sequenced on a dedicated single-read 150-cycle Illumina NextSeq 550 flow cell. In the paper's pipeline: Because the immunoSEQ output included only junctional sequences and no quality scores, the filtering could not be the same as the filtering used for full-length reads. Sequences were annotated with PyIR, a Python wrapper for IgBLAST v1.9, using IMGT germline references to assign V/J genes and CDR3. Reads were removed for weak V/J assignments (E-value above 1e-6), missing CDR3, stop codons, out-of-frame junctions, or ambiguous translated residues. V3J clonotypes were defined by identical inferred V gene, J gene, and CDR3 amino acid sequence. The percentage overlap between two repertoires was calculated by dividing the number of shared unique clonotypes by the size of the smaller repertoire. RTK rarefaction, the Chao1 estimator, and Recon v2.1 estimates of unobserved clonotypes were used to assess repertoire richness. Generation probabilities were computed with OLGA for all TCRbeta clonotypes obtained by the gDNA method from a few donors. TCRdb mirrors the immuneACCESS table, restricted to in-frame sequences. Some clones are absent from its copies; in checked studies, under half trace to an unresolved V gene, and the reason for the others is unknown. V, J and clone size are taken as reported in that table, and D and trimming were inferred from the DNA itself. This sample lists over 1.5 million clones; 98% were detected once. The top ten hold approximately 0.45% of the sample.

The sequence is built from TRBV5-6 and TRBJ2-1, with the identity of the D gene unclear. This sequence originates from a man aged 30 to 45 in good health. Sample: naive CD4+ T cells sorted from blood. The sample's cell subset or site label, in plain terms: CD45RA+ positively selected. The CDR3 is CASSFNGEQFF. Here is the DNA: TGTGCCAGCAGCTTTAACGGTGAGCAGTTCTTC.